This TCR beta chain originates from a study of T-cell memory formation after mild COVID-19. Notes on the study in general: The authors did not confirm SARS-CoV-2 specificity of second-wave clones peaking day 37. Pre-infection memory showed some responding clones, and this suggested that cross-reactive memory joined.

The sample holds a few counts of this clonotype. Its antigen is not identified. TCRdb independently ran MiXCR on the 5' RACE reads; one entry per CDR3 protein. The sample lists roughly 200,000 distinct CDR3 sequences, under 20% occurring once. The CDR3 spans 16 residues. V trimming: 5 bases; J trimming: 1 base; junction bases outside the gene matches: 7. Germline V gene sequence: CDR1 SGHTA, CDR2 FQGNSA. The genes are TRBV7-2 and TRBJ2-1; 8 bases agree with TRBD2. This TCR came from an adult woman who had mild COVID-19 (a few samples of this study predate the infection). Cell type and time point are not known. The sample taken for sequencing was PBMCs or a T cell subset sorted from them (not recorded which). The CDR3 DNA is TGTGCCAGCAGCCGAGTAGCGGGGTCATCCTACAATGAGCAGTTCTTC. Translated: CASSRVAGSSYNEQFF.